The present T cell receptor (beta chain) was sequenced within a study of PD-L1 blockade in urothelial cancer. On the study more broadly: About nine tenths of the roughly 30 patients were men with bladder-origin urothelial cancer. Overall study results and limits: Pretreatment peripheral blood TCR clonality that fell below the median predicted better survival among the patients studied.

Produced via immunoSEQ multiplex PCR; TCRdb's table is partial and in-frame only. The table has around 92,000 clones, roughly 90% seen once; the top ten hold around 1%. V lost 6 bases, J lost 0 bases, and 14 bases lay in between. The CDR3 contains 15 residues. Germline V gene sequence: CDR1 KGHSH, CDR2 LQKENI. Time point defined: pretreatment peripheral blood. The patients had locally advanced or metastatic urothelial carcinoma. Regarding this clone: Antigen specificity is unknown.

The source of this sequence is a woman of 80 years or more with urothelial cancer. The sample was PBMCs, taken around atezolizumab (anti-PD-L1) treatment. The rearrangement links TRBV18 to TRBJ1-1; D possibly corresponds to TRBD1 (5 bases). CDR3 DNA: TGTGCCAGCTCCCCCGCTAAGGGGATGAACACTGAAGCTTTCTTT. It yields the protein CASSPAKGMNTEAFF. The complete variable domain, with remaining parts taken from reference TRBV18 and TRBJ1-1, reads NAGVMQNPRHLVRRRGQEARLRCSPMKGHSHVYWYRQLPEEGLKFMVYLQKENIIDESGMPKERFSAEFPKEGPSILRIQQVVRGDSAAYFCASSPAKGMNTEAFFGQGTRLTVV.